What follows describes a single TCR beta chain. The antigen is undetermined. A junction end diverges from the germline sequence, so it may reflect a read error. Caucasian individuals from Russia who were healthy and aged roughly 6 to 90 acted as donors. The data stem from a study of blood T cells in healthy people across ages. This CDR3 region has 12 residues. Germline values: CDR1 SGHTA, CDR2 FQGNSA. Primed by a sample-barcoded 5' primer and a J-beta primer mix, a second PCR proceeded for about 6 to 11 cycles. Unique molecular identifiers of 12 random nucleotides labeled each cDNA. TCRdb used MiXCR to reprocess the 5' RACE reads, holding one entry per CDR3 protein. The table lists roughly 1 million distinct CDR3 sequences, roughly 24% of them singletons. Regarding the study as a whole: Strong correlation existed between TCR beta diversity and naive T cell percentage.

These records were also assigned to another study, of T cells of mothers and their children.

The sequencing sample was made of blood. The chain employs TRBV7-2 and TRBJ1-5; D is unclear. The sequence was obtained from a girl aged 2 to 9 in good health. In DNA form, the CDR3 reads TGTGCCGGCAGCTTCAACGATCAGCCCCAGCATTTT. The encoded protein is CAGSFNDQPQHF.